This T cell receptor beta chain was found in a study of blood T cell repertoires in COVID-19. On the study more broadly: T cells, B-cell-depleted T cells, or PBMCs provided the cDNA or gDNA that served as material.

The germline V gene has CDR1 MNHEY and CDR2 SVGEGT. The ends were cut back, 4 bases at V and 6 bases at J, with 9 bases in the middle. The CDR3 sequence is 12 residues long. Everyone who took part was roughly 18 to 89 years old, and they came from 24 US areas. Categorization into cohorts depended on clinical history that participants reported. Original handling: For nucleated cells, counts were estimated from reference gene primer amplification. Assay: immunoSEQ multiplex PCR; the TCRdb copy retains only in-frame clones and omits some. V, J and clone size are taken as reported in that table, and D and trimming were inferred from the DNA itself. Of 190,000 or so clones detected, more than 65% appear once; the ten largest clones hold 7% to 9%.

The source of this sequence is a man in his forties who had recovered from COVID-19. The specimen sequenced was PBMCs or T cells enriched from blood (not recorded which). The chain joins TRBV6-2 or TRBV6-3 to TRBJ1-1; D not resolved. The chain's CDR3 is CASSWPAAEAFF. CDR3 nucleotides: TGTGCCAGCAGTTGGCCCGCGGCTGAAGCTTTCTTT.